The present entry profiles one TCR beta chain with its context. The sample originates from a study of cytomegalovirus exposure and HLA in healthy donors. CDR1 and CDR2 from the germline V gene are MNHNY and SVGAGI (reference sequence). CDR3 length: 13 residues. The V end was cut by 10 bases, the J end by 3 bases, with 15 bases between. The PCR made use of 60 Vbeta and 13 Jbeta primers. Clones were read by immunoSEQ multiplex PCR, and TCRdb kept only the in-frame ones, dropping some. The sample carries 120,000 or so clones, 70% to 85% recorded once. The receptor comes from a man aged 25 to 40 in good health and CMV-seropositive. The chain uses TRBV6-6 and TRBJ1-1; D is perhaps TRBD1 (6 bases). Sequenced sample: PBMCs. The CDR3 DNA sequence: TGTGCCATTGGGAGGGGGGTGGACACTGAAGCTTTCTTT. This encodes CAIGRGVDTEAFF.